Listed here are 21 T cell receptor beta chains from one sample, sequenced in a study of blood T cell repertoires in COVID-19. TCRdb's copy holds only in-frame clones and misses some; the assay was immunoSEQ multiplex PCR. The sample contains approximately 210,000 clones, roughly 84% of which appear only once. Sequencing was performed on peripheral blood. The receptors stem from an elderly woman with acute or convalescent COVID-19.

The V gene is TRBV7-9, the J gene TRBJ1-4, with D possibly matching TRBD1 (5 bases). The germline CDR1 and CDR2 sequences are SEHNR and FQNEAQ (reference sequence). Trimming stripped 0 bases from V and 7 bases from J, with 9 bases between. The CDR3 runs 14 residues. The CDR3 DNA sequence: TGTGCCAGCAGCTTAGCGGGAGGGGTTGAAAAACTGTTTTTT. Residues: CASSLAGGVEKLFF.

The rearrangement links TRBV11-2 to TRBJ2-1, with D possibly TRBD2 on 5 matching bases. The V gene's germline CDR1 is SGHAT and CDR2 FQNNGV. The germline V and J ends were trimmed by 5 bases and 6 bases, with 17 bases remaining between them. The CDR3 loop spans 15 amino acids. The CDR3 sequence is CASSRIGVRSNEQFF. CDR3 DNA: TGTGCCAGCAGCCGCATCGGGGTGCGTTCCAATGAGCAGTTCTTC.

The rearrangement joins TRBV6-2 or TRBV6-3 to TRBJ1-2; the match to TRBD1 covers 7 bases. V dropped 5 bases and J dropped 4; count of bases not matched to a gene: 10. Germline CDR1 MNHEY, CDR2 SVGEGT. The CDR3 spans 15 residues. CDR3 amino acids: CASSDGVGTVYGYTF. The CDR3 DNA reads as TGTGCCAGCAGTGATGGCGTAGGGACAGTCTATGGCTACACCTTC.

The chain uses TRBV7-9 and TRBJ1-5, with unresolved D. This CDR3 has 12 residues. V was trimmed by 5 bases and J by 9 bases, leaving 11 bases between them. Germline V gene lookup returns CDR1 SEHNR and CDR2 FQNEAQ (reference sequence). CDR3 sequence reads: CASSGTLGPQHF. CDR3 sequence (DNA): TGTGCCAGCAGCGGCACCCTTGGGCCCCAGCATTTT.

The rearrangement joins TRBV5-6 to TRBJ2-7; 10 bases align to TRBD2. Losses at the gene ends were 4 bases for V and 0 bases for J; bases not matched to a gene: 7. Germline V gene data show CDR1 as SGHDT and CDR2 as YYEEEE. This CDR3 is 16 amino acids long. CDR3 loop: CASSRYSGGSSYEQYF. The DNA of the CDR3 is TGTGCCAGCAGCAGATATAGCGGGGGGTCCTCCTACGAGCAGTACTTC.

The rearrangement uses TRBV11-2 and TRBJ2-7; 9 positions match TRBD2. Germline lookup yields CDR1 SGHAT and CDR2 FQNNGV. CDR3 length: 17 residues. Trimming at V came to 4 bases and at J to 2 bases, leaving 12 bases not matched to a gene. CDR3 DNA: TGTGCCAGCAGCTCCCCCTCGAGCGGGGGGACGACCTACGAGCAGTACTTC. Translating it yields CASSSPSSGGTTYEQYF.

The gene calls are TRBV19 and TRBJ2-2, with D unclear. The CDR3 has 16 amino acids. In germline, CDR1 is LNHDA, CDR2 SQIVND (reference sequence). V was trimmed by 5 bases and J by 1 base, leaving 14 bases between them. CDR3 region: CASSPPGTLNTGELFF. In DNA, the CDR3 is TGTGCCAGTAGTCCCCCTGGCACGCTGAACACCGGGGAGCTGTTTTTT.

The chain couples TRBV5-5 to TRBJ2-3, with D possibly matching TRBD2 (6 bases). Germline loops: CDR1 SGHKS, CDR2 YYEKEE (reference sequence). V was cut by 5 bases and J by 3 bases, with 22 bases left in between. The CDR3 totals 17 residues. The CDR3 here is CASSFEPGRGTTDTQYF. In DNA, the CDR3 is TGTGCCAGCAGTTTCGAGCCGGGACGGGGGACTACAGATACGCAGTATTTT.

The gene calls are TRBV5-8 and TRBJ1-1; D is unresolved. The CDR3 has 14 amino acids. The V and J ends lost 0 bases and 0 bases respectively, with 6 bases between them. Germline V gives CDR1 SGHTS, CDR2 YDEGEE. This CDR3 is CASSLAPVNTEAFF. In nucleotides, the CDR3 is TGTGCCAGCAGCTTGGCCCCGGTGAACACTGAAGCTTTCTTT.

The CDR3 loop is CASSSPPSGARRETQYF. Here the CDR3 DNA reads TGTGCCAGCAGTTCTCCACCGAGCGGGGCCCGCCGGGAGACCCAGTACTTC. J is TRBJ2-5 and V is TRBV7-9; the match to TRBD2 covers 7 bases. Trimming took 6 bases from V and 5 from J; bases not matched to a gene: 18. From germline, CDR1 is SEHNR and CDR2 FQNEAQ (reference sequence). The CDR3 consists of 17 residues.

The genes are TRBV11-3 and TRBJ2-4; D perhaps matches TRBD1 (6 bases). Trimming removed 5 bases from V and 4 bases from J, with 15 bases in between. This CDR3 region has 15 residues. Germline CDR1 SGHNT, CDR2 YENEEA. The CDR3, as DNA: TGTGCCAGCAGCCTAACTGGACAGACAAAAAACATTCAGTACTTC. Translated, it gives CASSLTGQTKNIQYF.

The V call is TRBV3-1 (or the pseudogene TRBV3-2), the J call TRBJ2-7; 8 positions match TRBD2. The CDR3 consists of 14 residues. Germline assignment: CDR1 LGHDT and CDR2 YNNKEL (reference sequence). With V trimmed by 1 base and J by 2 bases, 1 base remained unmatched. CDR3 in DNA: TGTGCCAGCAGCCAAGCGGGGGGGACCTACGAGCAGTACTTC. Translating gives CASSQAGGTYEQYF.

The DNA of the CDR3 is TGTGCCAGCAGCCACGGACTAGCGGGGGGGCCTGAGACCCAGTACTTC. Amino acids: CASSHGLAGGPETQYF. V usage is TRBV3-1 (or the pseudogene TRBV3-2) and J usage is TRBJ2-5, with 15 bases identical to TRBD2. V lost 3 bases, J lost 5 bases, and 4 bases stayed unmatched. The CDR3 spans 16 residues. Germline V CDR1 and CDR2: LGHDT, YNNKEL (reference sequence).

V is TRBV11-2 and J is TRBJ1-5; no reliable D call. There are 14 residues in the CDR3. Germline CDR1 SGHAT, CDR2 FQNNGV. V was pared by 4 bases and J by 5 bases, with 12 bases between. CDR3: CASSSLLTYQPQHF. CDR3 DNA sequence: TGTGCCAGCAGCTCCCTCTTGACTTATCAGCCCCAGCATTTT.

The table lists this clone with a count of one. The chain has TRBV2 and TRBJ1-2; 7 nucleotides match TRBD1. V shed 6 bases and J 4 bases; nucleotides not matched to a gene: 11. CDR1 SNHLY and CDR2 FYNNEI come from the germline V gene. The CDR3 is made up of 15 amino acids. CDR3 sequence: CASRPQNRGSYGYTF. CDR3 coding DNA: TGTGCCAGCAGACCGCAGAACAGGGGATCCTATGGCTACACCTTC. Full variable domain (outside the CDR3, taken from reference TRBV2 and TRBJ1-2): EPEVTQTPSHQVTQMGQEVILRCVPISNHLYFYWYRQILGQKVEFLVSFYNNEISEKSEIFDDQFSVERPDGSNFTLKIRSTKLEDSAMYFCASRPQNRGSYGYTFGSGTRLTVV.

This chain connects TRBV7-2 to TRBJ1-6, with a possible D match to TRBD1 (6 bases). The CDR3 is 15 residues long. Germline loops: CDR1 SGHTA, CDR2 FQGNSA. V was clipped by 5 bases and J by 7 bases, with 15 bases between them. The CDR3 region is CASSPAGASNSPLHF. In DNA, the CDR3 is TGTGCCAGCAGCCCGGCGGGGGCATCAAATTCACCCCTCCACTTT.

The chain combines TRBV10-2 with TRBJ1-2; D gene uncertain. The V end was cut by 0 bases, the J end by 2 bases, with 7 bases between. This CDR3 region has 14 residues. The germline V gene encodes CDR1 WSHSY and CDR2 SAAADI. The CDR3 DNA follows: TGCGCCAGCAGTGAGTCAACTGCCAACTATGGCTACACCTTC. Its protein product is CASSESTANYGYTF.

V gene TRBV3-1 (or the pseudogene TRBV3-2) combines with J gene TRBJ1-2; TRBD1 aligns across 11 bases. The V and J ends lost 4 bases and 3 bases, in that order; junction bases with no gene match: 7. Germline lookup yields CDR1 LGHDT and CDR2 YNNKEL (reference sequence). The CDR3 covers 16 residues. The CDR3 loop is CASSPLGQGADYGYTF. DNA of the CDR3: TGTGCCAGCAGCCCTCTAGGACAGGGGGCGGACTATGGCTACACCTTC.

The rearrangement joins TRBV11-3 to TRBJ2-7, with D possibly matching TRBD2 (6 bases). The germline CDR1 and CDR2 sequences are SGHNT and YENEEA. The CDR3 sequence is 13 residues long. V lost 0 bases and J lost 6, with 9 bases in between. The CDR3 nucleotides read TGTGCCAGCAGCTTAGAGGGGGGAGTCGAGCAGTACTTC. Residues: CASSLEGGVEQYF.

The gene calls are TRBV29-1 and TRBJ2-5, with D uncertain. The CDR3 is 11 amino acids. The germline V gene encodes CDR1 SQVTM and CDR2 ANQGSEA. Trimming left V 3 bases short and J 5 bases short, with 7 bases between. The CDR3 nucleotides are TGCAGCGTTGAGTTTCTTGAGACCCAGTACTTC. This translates into CSVEFLETQYF.

The chain employs TRBV5-1 and TRBJ1-1, with a tentative D call TRBD1 (6 bases). The germline V gene has CDR1 SGHRS and CDR2 YFSETQ. The CDR3 length is 14 residues. Between the trimmed V and J ends, which lost 2 bases and 1 base, there was a span of 9 bases. CDR3 amino acids: CASSLLDRNTEAFF. CDR3 nucleotide sequence: TGCGCCAGCAGCTTATTGGACAGGAACACTGAAGCTTTCTTT.